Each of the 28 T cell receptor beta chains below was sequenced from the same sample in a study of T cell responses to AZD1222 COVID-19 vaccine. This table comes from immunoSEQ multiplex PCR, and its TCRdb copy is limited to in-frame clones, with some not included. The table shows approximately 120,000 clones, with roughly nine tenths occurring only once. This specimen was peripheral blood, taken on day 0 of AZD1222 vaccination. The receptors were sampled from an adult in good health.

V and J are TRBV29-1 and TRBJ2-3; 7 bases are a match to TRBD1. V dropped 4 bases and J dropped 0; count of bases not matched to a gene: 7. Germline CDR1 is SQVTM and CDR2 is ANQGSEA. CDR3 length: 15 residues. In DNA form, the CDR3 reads TGCAGCGTTGCGAGGGGACAGTTGAGCACAGATACGCAGTATTTT. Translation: CSVARGQLSTDTQYF.

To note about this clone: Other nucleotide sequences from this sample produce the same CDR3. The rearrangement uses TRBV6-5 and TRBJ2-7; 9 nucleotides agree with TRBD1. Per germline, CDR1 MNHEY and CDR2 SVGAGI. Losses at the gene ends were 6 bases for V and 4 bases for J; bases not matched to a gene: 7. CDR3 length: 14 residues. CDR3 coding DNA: TGTGCCAGCAGCCCGGGACAGGGAGCATACGAGCAGTACTTC. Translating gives CASSPGQGAYEQYF.

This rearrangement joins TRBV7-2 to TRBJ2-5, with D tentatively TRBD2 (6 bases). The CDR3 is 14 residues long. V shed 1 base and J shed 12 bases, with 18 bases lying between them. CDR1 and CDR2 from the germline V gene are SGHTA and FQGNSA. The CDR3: CASSLDWSKREEYF. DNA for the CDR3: TGTGCCAGCAGCTTAGATTGGTCAAAGAGGGAGGAGTACTTC.

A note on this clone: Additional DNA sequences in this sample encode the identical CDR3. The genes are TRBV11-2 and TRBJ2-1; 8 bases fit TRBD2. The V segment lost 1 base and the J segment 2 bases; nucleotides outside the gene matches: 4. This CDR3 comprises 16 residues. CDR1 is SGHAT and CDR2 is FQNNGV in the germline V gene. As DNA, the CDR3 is TGTGCCAGCAGCTTAGTTGCGGGAGGTCCCTACAATGAGCAGTTCTTC. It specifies CASSLVAGGPYNEQFF.

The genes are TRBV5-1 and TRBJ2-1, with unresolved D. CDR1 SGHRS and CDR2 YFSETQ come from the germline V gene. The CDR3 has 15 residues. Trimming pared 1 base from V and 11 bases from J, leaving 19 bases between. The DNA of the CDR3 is TGCGCCAGCAGCTTGTCTACGACTCTCCAAAATAAGCAGTTCTTC. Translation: CASSLSTTLQNKQFF.

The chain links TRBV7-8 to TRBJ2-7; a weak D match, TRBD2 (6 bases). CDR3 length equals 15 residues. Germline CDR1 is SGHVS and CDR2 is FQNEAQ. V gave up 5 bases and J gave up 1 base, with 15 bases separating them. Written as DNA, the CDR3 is TGTGCCAGCAGCCAGGGCGCTAGCGCTTCCTACGAGCAGTACTTC. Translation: CASSQGASASYEQYF.

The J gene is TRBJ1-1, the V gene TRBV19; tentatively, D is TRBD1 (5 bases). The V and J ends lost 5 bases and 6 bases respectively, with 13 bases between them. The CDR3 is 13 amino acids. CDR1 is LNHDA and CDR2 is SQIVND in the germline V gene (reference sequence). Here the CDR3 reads CASSLQGKSEAFF. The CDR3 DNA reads TGTGCCAGTAGTCTGCAGGGAAAGTCTGAAGCTTTCTTT.

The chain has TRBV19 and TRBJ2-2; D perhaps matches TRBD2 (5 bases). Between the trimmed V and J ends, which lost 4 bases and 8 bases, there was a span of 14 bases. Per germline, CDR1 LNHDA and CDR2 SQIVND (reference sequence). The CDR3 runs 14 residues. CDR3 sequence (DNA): TGTGCCAGTAGTAATCGGCACGGGGTTGGGGAGCTGTTTTTT. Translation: CASSNRHGVGELFF.

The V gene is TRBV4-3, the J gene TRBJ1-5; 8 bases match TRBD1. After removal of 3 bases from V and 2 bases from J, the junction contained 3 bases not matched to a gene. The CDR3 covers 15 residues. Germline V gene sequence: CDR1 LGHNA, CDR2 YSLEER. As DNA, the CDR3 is TGCGCCAGCAGCCAGGAGACAGGGGGCAATCAGCCCCAGCATTTT. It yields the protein CASSQETGGNQPQHF.

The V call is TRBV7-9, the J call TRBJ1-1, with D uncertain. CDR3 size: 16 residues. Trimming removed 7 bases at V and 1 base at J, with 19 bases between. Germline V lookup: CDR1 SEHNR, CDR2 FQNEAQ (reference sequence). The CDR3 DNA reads TGTGCCAGCATCAAACCGAGGATAGGGCAGAACACTGAAGCTTTCTTT. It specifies CASIKPRIGQNTEAFF.

CDR3 sequence (DNA): TGTGCCAGCAGTTTAAGGGGGACAGGGGGGACCTACAATGAGCAGTTCTTC. Its translation: CASSLRGTGGTYNEQFF. The genes are TRBV27 and TRBJ2-1, with 11 positions matching TRBD1. The CDR3 is made up of 17 amino acids. The V gene's germline CDR1 is MNHEY and CDR2 SMNVEV (reference sequence). Germline trimming cut 2 bases from V and 2 bases from J; bases unmatched to any gene: 5.

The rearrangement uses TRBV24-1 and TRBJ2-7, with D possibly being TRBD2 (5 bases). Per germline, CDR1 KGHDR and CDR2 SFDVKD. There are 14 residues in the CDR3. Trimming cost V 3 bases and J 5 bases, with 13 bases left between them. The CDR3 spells CATSDITRGDEQYF. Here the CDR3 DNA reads TGTGCCACCAGTGATATTACTCGGGGAGACGAGCAGTACTTC.

The CDR3 loop reads CASSDRQGLSTFF. The CDR3 region has the DNA TGTGCCAGCAGTGATCGGCAGGGACTATCTACTTTCTTT. This chain links TRBV2 with TRBJ1-1; D is possibly TRBD1 (5 bases). The CDR3 is 13 residues long. Trimming took off 3 bases at V and 12 bases at J, with 17 bases between the two ends. CDR1 SNHLY and CDR2 FYNNEI come from the germline V gene.

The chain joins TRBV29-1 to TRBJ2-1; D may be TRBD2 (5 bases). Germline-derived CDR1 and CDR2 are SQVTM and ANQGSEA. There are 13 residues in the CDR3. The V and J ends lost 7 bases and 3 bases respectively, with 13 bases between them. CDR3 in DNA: TGCAGCGCCCAGAACGGGGACTACAATGAGCAGTTCTTC. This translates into CSAQNGDYNEQFF.

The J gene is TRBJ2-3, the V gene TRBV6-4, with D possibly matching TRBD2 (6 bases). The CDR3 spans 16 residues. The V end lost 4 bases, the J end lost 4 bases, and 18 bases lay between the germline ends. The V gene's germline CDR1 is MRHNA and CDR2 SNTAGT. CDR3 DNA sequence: TGTGCCAGCAGTGGGGCGGCGGGGTCATCGGCAGATACGCAGTATTTT. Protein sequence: CASSGAAGSSADTQYF.

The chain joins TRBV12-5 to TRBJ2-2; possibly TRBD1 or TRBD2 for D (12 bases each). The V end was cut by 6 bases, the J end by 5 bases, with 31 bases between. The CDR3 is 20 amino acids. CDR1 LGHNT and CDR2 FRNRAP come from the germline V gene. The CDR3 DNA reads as TGTGCTAGTGGCTTCGGGACAGGGGGCTTACTAGCGGGAGGTACCGGGGAGCTGTTTTTT. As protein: CASGFGTGGLLAGGTGELFF.

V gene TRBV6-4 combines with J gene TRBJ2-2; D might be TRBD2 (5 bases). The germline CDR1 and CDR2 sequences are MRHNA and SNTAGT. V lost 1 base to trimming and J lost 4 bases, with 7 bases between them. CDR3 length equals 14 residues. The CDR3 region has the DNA TGTGCCAGCAGTGACTTTACTAGCACCGGGGAGCTGTTTTTT. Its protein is CASSDFTSTGELFF.

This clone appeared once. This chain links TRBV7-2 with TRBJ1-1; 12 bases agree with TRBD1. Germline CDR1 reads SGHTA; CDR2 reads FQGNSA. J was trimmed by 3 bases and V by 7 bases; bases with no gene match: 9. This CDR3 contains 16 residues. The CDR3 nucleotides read TGTGCCAGCAAAACAGGGACAGGGGGCGCGCACACTGAAGCTTTCTTT. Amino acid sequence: CASKTGTGGAHTEAFF.

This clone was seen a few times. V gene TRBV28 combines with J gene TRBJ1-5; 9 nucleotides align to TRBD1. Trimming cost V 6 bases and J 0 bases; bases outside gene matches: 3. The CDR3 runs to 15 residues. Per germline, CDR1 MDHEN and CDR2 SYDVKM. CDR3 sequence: CASRDRGDSNQPQHF. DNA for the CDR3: TGTGCCAGCAGAGACAGGGGGGATAGCAATCAGCCCCAGCATTTT. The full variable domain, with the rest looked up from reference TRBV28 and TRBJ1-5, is DVKVTQSSRYLVKRTGEKVFLECVQDMDHENMFWYRQDPGLGLRLIYFSYDVKMKEKGDIPEGYSVSREKKERFSLILESASTNQTSMYLCASRDRGDSNQPQHFGDGTRLSIL.

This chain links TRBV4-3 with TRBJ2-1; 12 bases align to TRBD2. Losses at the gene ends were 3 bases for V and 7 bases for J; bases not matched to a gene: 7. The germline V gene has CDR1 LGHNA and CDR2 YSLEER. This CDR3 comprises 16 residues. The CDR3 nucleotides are TGCGCCAGCAGCCAGCCTACTAGCGGGAGGCCGAATGAGCAGTTCTTC. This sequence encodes CASSQPTSGRPNEQFF.

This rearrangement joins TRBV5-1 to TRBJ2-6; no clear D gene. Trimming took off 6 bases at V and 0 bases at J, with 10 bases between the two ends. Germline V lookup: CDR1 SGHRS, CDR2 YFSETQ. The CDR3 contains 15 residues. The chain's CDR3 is CASTPDISGANVLTF. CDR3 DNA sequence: TGCGCCAGCACCCCAGACATCTCTGGGGCCAACGTCCTGACTTTC.

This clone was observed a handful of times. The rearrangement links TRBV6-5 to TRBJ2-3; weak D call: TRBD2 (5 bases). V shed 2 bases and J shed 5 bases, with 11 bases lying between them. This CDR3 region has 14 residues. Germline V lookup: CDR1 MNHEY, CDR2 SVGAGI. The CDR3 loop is CASSYPGKGDTQYF. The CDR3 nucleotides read TGTGCCAGCAGTTACCCGGGGAAGGGAGATACGCAGTATTTT.

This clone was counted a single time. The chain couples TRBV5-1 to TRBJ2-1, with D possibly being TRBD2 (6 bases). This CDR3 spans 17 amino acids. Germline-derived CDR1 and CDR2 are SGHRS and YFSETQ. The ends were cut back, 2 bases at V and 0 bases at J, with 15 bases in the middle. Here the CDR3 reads CASSFGLGTVSYNEQFF. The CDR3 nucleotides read TGCGCCAGCAGCTTCGGGCTAGGGACTGTCTCCTACAATGAGCAGTTCTTC.

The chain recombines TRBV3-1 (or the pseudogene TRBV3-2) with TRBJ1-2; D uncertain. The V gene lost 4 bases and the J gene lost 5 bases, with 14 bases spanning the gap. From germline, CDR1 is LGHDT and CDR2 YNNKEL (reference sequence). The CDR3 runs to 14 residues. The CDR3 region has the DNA TGTGCCAGCAGCCGTTCCGGACCGAATTATGGCTACACCTTC. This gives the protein CASSRSGPNYGYTF.

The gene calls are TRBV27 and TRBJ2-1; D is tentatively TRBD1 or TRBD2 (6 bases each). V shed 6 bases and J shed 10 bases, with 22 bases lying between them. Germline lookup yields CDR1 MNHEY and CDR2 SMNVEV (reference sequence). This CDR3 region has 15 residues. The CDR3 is CASRLPPGAVGEQFF. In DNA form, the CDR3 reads TGTGCCAGCAGACTCCCCCCGGGGGCGGTCGGGGAGCAGTTCTTC.

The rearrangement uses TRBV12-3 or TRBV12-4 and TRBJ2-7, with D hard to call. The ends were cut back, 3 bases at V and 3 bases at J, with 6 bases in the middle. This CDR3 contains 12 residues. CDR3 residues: CASSLVRYEQYF. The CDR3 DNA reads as TGTGCCAGCAGTTTGGTGCGCTACGAGCAGTACTTC.

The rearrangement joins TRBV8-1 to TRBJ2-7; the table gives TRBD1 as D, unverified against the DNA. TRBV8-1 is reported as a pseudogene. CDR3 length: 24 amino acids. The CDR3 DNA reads TGTGGCAGTGCATCCGCAGCCCTGCAGCAGGTTCTGGGGGGTCGGGCAGGGGGTTCGTGGGAGCAGTACTTC. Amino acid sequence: CGSASAALQQVLGGRAGGSWEQYF.

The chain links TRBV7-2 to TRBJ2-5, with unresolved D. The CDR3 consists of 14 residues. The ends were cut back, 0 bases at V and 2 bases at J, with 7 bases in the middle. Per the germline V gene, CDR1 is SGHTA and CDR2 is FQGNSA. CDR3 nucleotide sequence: TGTGCCAGCAGCTTAGCACGCATACAAGAGACCCAGTACTTC. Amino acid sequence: CASSLARIQETQYF.